This record concerns one T cell receptor beta chain sequence. Its target is unknown. TCRdb's table, derived via immunoSEQ multiplex PCR, lists solely in-frame clones and lacks some. The sample yields 20,000 to 25,000 clones, approximately 91% seen once. CDR1 is LNHDA, CDR2 SQIVND, per germline (reference sequence). V lost 2 bases and J 8 bases, leaving 15 bases between the germline ends. The CDR3 sequence is 14 residues long. This record comes from a study of T cells in localized non-small cell lung cancer. Study observations and caveats: Median detection of top 100 tumor clones in adjacent lung was 55 to 60 clones.

The V gene is TRBV19, the J gene TRBJ1-2; D gene uncertain. The receptor was derived from a male donor at least 60 years old with stage I lung adenocarcinoma. The specimen was peripheral blood, collected before any cancer treatment. The CDR3 sequence: CASSISTRSHGYTF. CDR3 nucleotides: TGTGCCAGTAGTATAAGTACCCGAAGTCACGGCTACACCTTC. The entire variable domain, with the rest obtained from reference TRBV19 and TRBJ1-2, is as follows: DGGITQSPKYLFRKEGQNVTLSCEQNLNHDAMYWYRQDPGQGLRLIYYSQIVNDFQKGDIAEGYSVSREKKESFPLTVTSAQKNPTAFYLCASSISTRSHGYTFGSGTRLTVV.